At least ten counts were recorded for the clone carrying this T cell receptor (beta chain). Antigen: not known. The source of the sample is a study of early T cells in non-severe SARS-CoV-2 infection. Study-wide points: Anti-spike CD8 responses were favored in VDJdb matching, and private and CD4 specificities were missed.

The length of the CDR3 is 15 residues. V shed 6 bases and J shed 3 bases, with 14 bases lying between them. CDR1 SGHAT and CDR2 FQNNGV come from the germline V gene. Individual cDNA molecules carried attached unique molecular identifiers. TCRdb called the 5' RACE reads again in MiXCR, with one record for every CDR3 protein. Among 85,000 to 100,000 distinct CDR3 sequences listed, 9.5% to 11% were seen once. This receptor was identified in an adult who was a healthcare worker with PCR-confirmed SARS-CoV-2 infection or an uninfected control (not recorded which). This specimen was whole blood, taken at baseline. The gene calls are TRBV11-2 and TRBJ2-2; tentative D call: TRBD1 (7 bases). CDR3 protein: CASRSGGPDTGELFF. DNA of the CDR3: TGTGCCAGCAGGTCAGGGGGGCCGGACACCGGGGAGCTGTTTTTT.